These T cell receptor beta chains were read from a single sample in a study of prognosis after radiotherapy for stage I lung cancer. TCRdb independently ran MiXCR on the multiplex PCR reads; one entry per CDR3 protein. The sample holds around 23,000 distinct CDR3 sequences; about 46% are singletons and the top ten take about a third. Sequencing used PBMCs, obtained before or after stereotactic body radiation therapy (not recorded which). The receptors originated from a donor aged 50 or older with non-small cell lung cancer. Both conserved end residues are part of each CDR3. The order of the fields is D gene, clone size, J gene, V gene, CDR3 DNA, CDR3 protein. A D gene is named only where the DNA matches it firmly. Only part of the rows carry a size: once, few, many, or a class if the clone is expanded.

d_call: TRBD2
clone_size: .
j_call: TRBJ2-1
v_call: TRBV11-3
cdr3_nt: TGTGCCAGCAGCCCAGGACTAGCGGAGGGAGATGAGCAGTTCTTC
cdr3_aa: CASSPGLAEGDEQFF

d_call: TRBD1
clone_size: .
j_call: TRBJ2-7
v_call: TRBV6-2/TRBV6-3
cdr3_nt: TGTGCCAGCAGTTCATCCGTGACAGGGTCTCCCGAGCAGTACTTC
cdr3_aa: CASSSSVTGSPEQYF

d_call: TRBD2
clone_size: once
j_call: TRBJ2-1
v_call: TRBV11-3
cdr3_nt: TGTGCCAGCAGCTCCGGGACTAGCGGGAGGTACGGGGGAGGGCAGTTCTTC
cdr3_aa: CASSSGTSGRYGGGQFF

d_call: TRBD2
clone_size: .
j_call: TRBJ2-5
v_call: TRBV7-2
cdr3_nt: TGTGCCAGCAGCCTTGCGGGACTAGCTGGGCAAGAGACCCAGTACTTC
cdr3_aa: CASSLAGLAGQETQYF

d_call: .
clone_size: many
j_call: TRBJ2-6
v_call: TRBV7-6
cdr3_nt: TGTGCCAGCAGCTGGAGAAGGGGAGAGGGAGAAGGTGGGGCCAACGTCCTGACTTTC
cdr3_aa: CASSWRRGEGEGGANVLTF

d_call: TRBD1
clone_size: .
j_call: TRBJ1-3
v_call: TRBV6-1
cdr3_nt: TGTGCCAGCACCCAGGGGGCAGCTGGAAACACCATATATTTT
cdr3_aa: CASTQGAAGNTIYF

d_call: TRBD2
clone_size: .
j_call: TRBJ2-3
v_call: TRBV27
cdr3_nt: TGTGCCAGCAGTTCCAGACTAGCGGGAGGCATCACAGATACGCAGTATTTT
cdr3_aa: CASSSRLAGGITDTQYF

d_call: TRBD2
clone_size: .
j_call: TRBJ2-7
v_call: TRBV20-1
cdr3_nt: TGCAGTGCTAGAGATCTAAGGAGTGCGGGAGGGACCTACGAGCAGTGCTTC
cdr3_aa: CSARDLRSAGGTYEQCF

d_call: .
clone_size: .
j_call: TRBJ1-4
v_call: TRBV6-1
cdr3_nt: TGTGCCAGCAGTGAAGCGCTGGGGGTTGGTAAACTGTTTTTT
cdr3_aa: CASSEALGVGKLFF

d_call: TRBD1
clone_size: many
j_call: TRBJ2-5
v_call: TRBV27
cdr3_nt: TGTGCCACAGGGACAGGGGGATCTTCCAATGTGGAGACCCAGTACTTC
cdr3_aa: CATGTGGSSNVETQYF

d_call: .
clone_size: many
j_call: TRBJ2-1
v_call: TRBV18
cdr3_nt: TGTGCCAGCTCCCTTGGGCCGGGGCCGAACAATGAGCAGTTCTTC
cdr3_aa: CASSLGPGPNNEQFF

d_call: .
clone_size: .
j_call: TRBJ1-5
v_call: TRBV6-1
cdr3_nt: TGTGCCAGCAATGCGGGCTATAGGAGGCCCCAGCATTTT
cdr3_aa: CASNAGYRRPQHF

d_call: .
clone_size: .
j_call: TRBJ1-6
v_call: TRBV6-2/TRBV6-3
cdr3_nt: TGTGCCAGCAGGACCCATGGGGAACCCCTCAACTTT
cdr3_aa: CASRTHGEPLNF

d_call: .
clone_size: medium-sized
j_call: TRBJ1-4
v_call: TRBV9
cdr3_nt: TGTGCCAGCAGCGACGGGACGGGTAGTGAAAAACTGTTTTTT
cdr3_aa: CASSDGTGSEKLFF